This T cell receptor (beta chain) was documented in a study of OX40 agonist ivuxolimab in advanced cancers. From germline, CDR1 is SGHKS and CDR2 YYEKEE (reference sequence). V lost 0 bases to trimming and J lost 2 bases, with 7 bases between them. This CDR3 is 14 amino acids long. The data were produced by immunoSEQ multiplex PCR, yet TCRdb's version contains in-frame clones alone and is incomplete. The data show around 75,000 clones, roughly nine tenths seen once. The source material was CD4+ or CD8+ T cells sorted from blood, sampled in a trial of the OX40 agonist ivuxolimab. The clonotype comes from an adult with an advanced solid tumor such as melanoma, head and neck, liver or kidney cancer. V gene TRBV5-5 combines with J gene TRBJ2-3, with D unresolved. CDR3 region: CASSLERYTDTQYF. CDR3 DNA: TGTGCCAGCAGCTTGGAACGATACACAGATACGCAGTATTTT.